This T cell receptor (beta chain) was observed in a study of a mutant IDH1 vaccine in newly diagnosed glioma. Study-wide background: Scheduled for weeks 1, 3, 5, 7, 11, 15, 19 and 23, eight vaccinations were given to patients. In some groups vaccination began 4-6 weeks post-radiotherapy; others received it with temozolomide. Patients had received radiotherapy, temozolomide, or both previously, most receiving both.

The data were produced by immunoSEQ multiplex PCR, yet TCRdb's version contains in-frame clones alone and is incomplete. The data show roughly 60,000 clones, approximately 84% seen once. Regarding time point: week 23, last vaccination. Each dose of the vaccine consisted of 300 ug of mutant IDH1 20-mer peptide, with topical imiquimod. Details on this clone: Its antigen is unknown.

Trimming cost V 1 base and J 0 bases, with 7 bases left between them. CDR3 size: 15 residues. In germline, CDR1 is MGHRA, CDR2 YSYEKL. Sequencing was performed on PBMCs, taken from a glioma patient whose treatment included an IDH1 peptide vaccine. The V gene is TRBV4-1, the J gene TRBJ1-3; D is uncertain. The TCR sequence derives from a man younger than 40 with glioma. The CDR3 DNA follows: TGCGCCAGCAGCCAAGCGGGCCTCTCTGGAAACACCATATATTTT. Encoded protein: CASSQAGLSGNTIYF.